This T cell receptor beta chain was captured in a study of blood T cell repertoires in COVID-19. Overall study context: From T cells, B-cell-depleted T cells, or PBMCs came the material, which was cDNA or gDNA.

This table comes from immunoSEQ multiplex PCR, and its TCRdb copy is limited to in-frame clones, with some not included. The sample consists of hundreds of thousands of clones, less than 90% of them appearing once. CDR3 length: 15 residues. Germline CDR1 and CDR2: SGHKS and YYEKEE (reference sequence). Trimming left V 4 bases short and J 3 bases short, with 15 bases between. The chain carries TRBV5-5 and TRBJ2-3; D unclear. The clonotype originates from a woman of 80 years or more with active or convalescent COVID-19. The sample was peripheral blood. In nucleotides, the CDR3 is TGTGCCAGCAGCGACTTTACCCTTAAGACAGATACGCAGTATTTT. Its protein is CASSDFTLKTDTQYF.